This TCR beta chain was recovered during a study of human T cells and chemical hapten exposure. The time point here: healthy volunteer bleed at 6 weeks. From whole blood left unfractionated, total RNA was extracted. Trimming took off 4 bases at V and 3 bases at J, with 13 bases between the two ends. CDR3 length equals 14 residues. Study findings and constraints: Counts of TCRs above 1 in 1000 frequency stayed unchanged with DPC sensitization.

This clonotype showed up many times. Antigen specificity is unknown. Unique molecular identifiers were linked by the library to individual cDNA molecules. Authors' data handling: Samples held a median of around 100,000 TCRs, range roughly 20,000–750,000. TCRdb called the RACE reads again in MiXCR, with one record for every CDR3 protein. TCRdb, not the original authors, processed these V and J calls. The sample lists about 77,000 distinct CDR3 sequences; about 9.2% were seen once. This clonotype was obtained from a female donor in good health. Some clones in this sample may be carry-over from other donors' samples. The genes are TRBV12-3 or TRBV12-4 and TRBJ2-7; either TRBD1 or TRBD2 may supply D (5 bases each). Material for sequencing was whole blood. CDR3 loop: CASSSSGTSYEQYF. The CDR3 coding sequence is TGTGCCAGCAGTTCCTCCGGGACGAGCTACGAGCAGTACTTC.